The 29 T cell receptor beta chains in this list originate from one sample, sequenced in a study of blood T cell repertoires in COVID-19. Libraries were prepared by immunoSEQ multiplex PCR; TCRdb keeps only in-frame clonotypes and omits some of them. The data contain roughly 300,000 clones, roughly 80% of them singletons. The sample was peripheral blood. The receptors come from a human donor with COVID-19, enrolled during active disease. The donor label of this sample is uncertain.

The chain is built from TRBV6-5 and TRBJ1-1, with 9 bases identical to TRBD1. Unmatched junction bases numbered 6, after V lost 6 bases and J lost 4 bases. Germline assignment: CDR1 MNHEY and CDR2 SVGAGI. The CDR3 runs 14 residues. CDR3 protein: CASRRDREGTEAFF. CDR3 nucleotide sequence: TGTGCCAGCAGACGGGACAGGGAAGGCACTGAAGCTTTCTTT.

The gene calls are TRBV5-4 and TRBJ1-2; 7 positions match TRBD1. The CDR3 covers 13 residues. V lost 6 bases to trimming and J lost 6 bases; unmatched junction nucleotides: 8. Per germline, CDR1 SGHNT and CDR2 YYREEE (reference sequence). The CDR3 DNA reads TGTGCCAGCACTAGAACAGGGGCCAATGGCTACACCTTC. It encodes CASTRTGANGYTF.

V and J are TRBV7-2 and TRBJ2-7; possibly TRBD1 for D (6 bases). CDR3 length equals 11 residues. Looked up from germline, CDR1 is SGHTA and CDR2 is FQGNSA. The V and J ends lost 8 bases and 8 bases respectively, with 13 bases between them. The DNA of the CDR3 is TGTGCCAGCGGTTCCGGGACACAGCAGTACTTC. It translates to CASGSGTQQYF. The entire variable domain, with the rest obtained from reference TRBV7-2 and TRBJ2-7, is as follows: GAGVSQSPSNKVTEKGKDVELRCDPISGHTALYWYRQSLGQGLEFLIYFQGNSAPDKSGLPSDRFSAERTGGSVSTLTIQRTQQEDSAVYLCASGSGTQQYFGPGTRLTVT.

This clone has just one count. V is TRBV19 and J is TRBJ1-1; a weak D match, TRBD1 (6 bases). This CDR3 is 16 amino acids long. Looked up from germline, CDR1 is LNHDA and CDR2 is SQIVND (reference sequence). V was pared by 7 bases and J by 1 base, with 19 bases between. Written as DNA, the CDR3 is TGTGCCAGTACCTATTGGCAGGGAGGGGGGAACACTGAAGCTTTCTTT. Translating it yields CASTYWQGGGNTEAFF.

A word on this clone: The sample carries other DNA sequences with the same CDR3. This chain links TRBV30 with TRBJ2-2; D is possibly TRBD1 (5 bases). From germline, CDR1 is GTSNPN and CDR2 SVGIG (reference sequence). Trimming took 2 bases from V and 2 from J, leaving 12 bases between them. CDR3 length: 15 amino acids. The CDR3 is CAWSRQGGNTGELFF. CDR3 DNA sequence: TGTGCCTGGAGTCGTCAGGGTGGTAACACCGGGGAGCTGTTTTTT.

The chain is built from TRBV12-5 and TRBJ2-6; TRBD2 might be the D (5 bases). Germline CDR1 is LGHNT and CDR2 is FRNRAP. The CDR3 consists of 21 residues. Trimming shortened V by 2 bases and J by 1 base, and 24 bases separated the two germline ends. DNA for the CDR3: TGTGCTAGTGGTTTGTACCTTCAAGGAGGCGGCAAAGTGTCTGGGGCCAACGTCCTGACTTTC. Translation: CASGLYLQGGGKVSGANVLTF. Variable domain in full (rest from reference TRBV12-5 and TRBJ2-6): DARVTQTPRHKVTEMGQEVTMRCQPILGHNTVFWYRQTMMQGLELLAYFRNRAPLDDSGMPKDRFSAEMPDATLATLKIQPSEPRDSAVYFCASGLYLQGGGKVSGANVLTFGAGSRLTVL.

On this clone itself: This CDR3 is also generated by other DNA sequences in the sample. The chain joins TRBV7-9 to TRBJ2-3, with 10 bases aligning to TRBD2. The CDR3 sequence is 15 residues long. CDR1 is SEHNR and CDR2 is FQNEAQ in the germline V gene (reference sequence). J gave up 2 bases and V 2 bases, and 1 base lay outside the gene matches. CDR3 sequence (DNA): TGTGCCAGCAGCTTAACTAGCGGGAACACAGATACGCAGTATTTT. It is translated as CASSLTSGNTDTQYF.

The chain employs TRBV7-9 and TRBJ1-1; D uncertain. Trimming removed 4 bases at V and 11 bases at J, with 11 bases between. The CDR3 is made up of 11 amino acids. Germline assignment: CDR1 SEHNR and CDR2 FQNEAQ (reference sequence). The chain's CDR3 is CASSYNLGAFF. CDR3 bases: TGTGCCAGCAGCTACAACCTCGGGGCTTTCTTT.

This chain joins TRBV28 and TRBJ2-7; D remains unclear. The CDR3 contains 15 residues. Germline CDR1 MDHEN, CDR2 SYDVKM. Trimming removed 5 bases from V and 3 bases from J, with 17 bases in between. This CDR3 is CASSEWKRSHYEQYF. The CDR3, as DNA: TGTGCCAGCAGTGAATGGAAAAGGAGTCACTACGAGCAGTACTTC.

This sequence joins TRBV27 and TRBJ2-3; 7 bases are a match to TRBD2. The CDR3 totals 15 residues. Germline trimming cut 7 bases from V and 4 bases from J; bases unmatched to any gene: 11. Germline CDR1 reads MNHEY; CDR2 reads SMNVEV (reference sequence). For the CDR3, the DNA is TGTGCCAGCAAGAGGTGGGAGGGCCCCGCAGATACGCAGTATTTT. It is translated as CASKRWEGPADTQYF.

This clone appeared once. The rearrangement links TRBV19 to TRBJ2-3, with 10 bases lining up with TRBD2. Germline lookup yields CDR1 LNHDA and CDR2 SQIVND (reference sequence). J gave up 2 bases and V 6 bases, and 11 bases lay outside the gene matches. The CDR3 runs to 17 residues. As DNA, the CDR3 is TGTGCCAGTAGCCCCCCCATAGCGGGAGGTCCCACAGATACGCAGTATTTT. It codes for CASSPPIAGGPTDTQYF.

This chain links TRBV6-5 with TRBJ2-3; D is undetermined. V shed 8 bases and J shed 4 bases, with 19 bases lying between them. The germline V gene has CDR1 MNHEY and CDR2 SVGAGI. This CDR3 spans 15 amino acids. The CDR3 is CASRLVPIGPDTQYF. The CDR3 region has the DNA TGTGCCAGCCGGCTAGTCCCGATTGGCCCAGATACGCAGTATTTT.

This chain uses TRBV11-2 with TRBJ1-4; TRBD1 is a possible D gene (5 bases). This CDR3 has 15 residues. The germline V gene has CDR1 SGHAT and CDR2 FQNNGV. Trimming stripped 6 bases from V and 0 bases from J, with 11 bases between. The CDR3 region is CASRRGGATNEKLFF. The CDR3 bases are TGTGCCAGCAGACGCGGAGGGGCAACTAATGAAAAACTGTTTTTT.

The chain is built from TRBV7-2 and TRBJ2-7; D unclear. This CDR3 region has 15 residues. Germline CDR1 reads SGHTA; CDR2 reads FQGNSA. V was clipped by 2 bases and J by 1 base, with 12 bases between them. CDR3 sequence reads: CASSLTPVRSYEQYF. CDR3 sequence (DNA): TGTGCCAGCAGCTTAACCCCGGTTCGTTCCTACGAGCAGTACTTC. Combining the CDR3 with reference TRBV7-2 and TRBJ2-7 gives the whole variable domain GAGVSQSPSNKVTEKGKDVELRCDPISGHTALYWYRQSLGQGLEFLIYFQGNSAPDKSGLPSDRFSAERTGGSVSTLTIQRTQQEDSAVYLCASSLTPVRSYEQYFGPGTRLTVT.

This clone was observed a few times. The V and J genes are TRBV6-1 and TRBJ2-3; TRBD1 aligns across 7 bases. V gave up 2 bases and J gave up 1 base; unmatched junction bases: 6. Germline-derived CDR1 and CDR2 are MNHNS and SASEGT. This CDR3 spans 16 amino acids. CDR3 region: CASSENRGLGTDTQYF. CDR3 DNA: TGTGCCAGCAGTGAAAACAGGGGCCTTGGCACAGATACGCAGTATTTT.

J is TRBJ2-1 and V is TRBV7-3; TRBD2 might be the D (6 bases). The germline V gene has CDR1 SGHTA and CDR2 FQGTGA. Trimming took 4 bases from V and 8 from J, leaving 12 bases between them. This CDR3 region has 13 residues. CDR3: CASSSPGSDEQFF. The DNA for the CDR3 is TGTGCCAGCAGCTCCCCCGGGAGCGATGAGCAGTTCTTC.

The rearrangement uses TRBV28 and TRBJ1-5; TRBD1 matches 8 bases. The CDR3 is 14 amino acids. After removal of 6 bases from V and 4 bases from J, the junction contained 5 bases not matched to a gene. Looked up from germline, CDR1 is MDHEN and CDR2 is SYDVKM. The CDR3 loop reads CASRLTGGNQPQHF. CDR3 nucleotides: TGTGCCAGCAGGTTAACAGGGGGGAATCAGCCCCAGCATTTT.

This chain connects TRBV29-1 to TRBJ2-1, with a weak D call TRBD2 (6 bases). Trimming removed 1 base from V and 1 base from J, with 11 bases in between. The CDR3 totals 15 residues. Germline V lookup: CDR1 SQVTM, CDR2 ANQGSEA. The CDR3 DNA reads TGCAGCGTTGAAGGGGGGAGGAATTCCTACAATGAGCAGTTCTTC. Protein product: CSVEGGRNSYNEQFF.

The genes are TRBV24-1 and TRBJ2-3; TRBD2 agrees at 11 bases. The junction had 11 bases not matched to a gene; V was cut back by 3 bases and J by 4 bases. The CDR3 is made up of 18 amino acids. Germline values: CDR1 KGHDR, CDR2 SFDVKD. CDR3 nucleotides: TGTGCCACCAGTGATCCGGCTAGCGGGAGGACGGGCGCAGATACGCAGTATTTT. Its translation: CATSDPASGRTGADTQYF.

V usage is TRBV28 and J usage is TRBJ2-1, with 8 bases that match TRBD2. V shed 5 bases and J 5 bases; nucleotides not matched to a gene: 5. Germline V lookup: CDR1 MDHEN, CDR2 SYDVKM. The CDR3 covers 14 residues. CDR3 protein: CASSKLAENNEQFF. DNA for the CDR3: TGTGCCAGCAGTAAACTAGCGGAAAACAATGAGCAGTTCTTC. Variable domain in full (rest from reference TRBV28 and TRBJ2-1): DVKVTQSSRYLVKRTGEKVFLECVQDMDHENMFWYRQDPGLGLRLIYFSYDVKMKEKGDIPEGYSVSREKKERFSLILESASTNQTSMYLCASSKLAENNEQFFGPGTRLTVL.

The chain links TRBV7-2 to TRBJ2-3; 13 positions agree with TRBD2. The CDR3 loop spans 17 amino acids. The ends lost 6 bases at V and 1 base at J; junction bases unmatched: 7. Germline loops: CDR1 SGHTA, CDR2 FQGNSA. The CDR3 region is CASSLRTSGSGTDTQYF. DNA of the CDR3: TGTGCCAGCAGTCTTCGGACTAGCGGGAGTGGCACAGATACGCAGTATTTT.

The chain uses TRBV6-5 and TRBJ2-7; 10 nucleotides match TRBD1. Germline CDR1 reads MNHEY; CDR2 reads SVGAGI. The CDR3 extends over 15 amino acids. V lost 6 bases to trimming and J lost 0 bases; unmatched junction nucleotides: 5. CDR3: CASRRGTGDSYEQYF. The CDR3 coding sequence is TGTGCCAGCAGGAGGGGGACAGGGGACTCCTACGAGCAGTACTTC.

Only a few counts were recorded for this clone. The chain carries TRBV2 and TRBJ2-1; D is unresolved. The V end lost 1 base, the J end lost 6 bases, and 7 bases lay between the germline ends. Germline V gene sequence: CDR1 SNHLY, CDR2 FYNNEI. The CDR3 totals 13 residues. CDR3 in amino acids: CASSEVSRNEQFF. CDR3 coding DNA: TGTGCCAGCAGTGAAGTGTCGCGCAATGAGCAGTTCTTC.

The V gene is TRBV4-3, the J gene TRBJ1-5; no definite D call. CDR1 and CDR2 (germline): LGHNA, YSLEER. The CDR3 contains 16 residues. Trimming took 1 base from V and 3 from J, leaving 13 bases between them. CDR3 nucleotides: TGCGCCAGCAGCCAAGGACTCCCCGGAGTCAATCAGCCCCAGCATTTT. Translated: CASSQGLPGVNQPQHF.

CDR3 residues: CASSGKDRATNEKLFF. CDR3 sequence (DNA): TGCGCCAGCAGCGGAAAGGACAGAGCAACTAATGAAAAACTGTTTTTT. The gene calls are TRBV5-1 and TRBJ1-4, with D tentatively TRBD1 (6 bases). CDR3 length: 16 amino acids. Germline V gene sequence: CDR1 SGHRS, CDR2 YFSETQ. V shed 4 bases and J shed 0 bases, with 13 bases lying between them.

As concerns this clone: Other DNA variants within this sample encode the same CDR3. In nucleotides, the CDR3 is TGCGCCAGCAGCTTGGCGGGGGGGAACACTGAAGCTTTCTTT. Its translation is CASSLAGGNTEAFF. The rearrangement joins TRBV5-1 to TRBJ1-1; tentative D call: TRBD1 (5 bases). The germline gives CDR1 SGHRS, CDR2 YFSETQ. CDR3 length: 14 amino acids. V gave up 0 bases and J gave up 1 base, with 7 bases separating them.

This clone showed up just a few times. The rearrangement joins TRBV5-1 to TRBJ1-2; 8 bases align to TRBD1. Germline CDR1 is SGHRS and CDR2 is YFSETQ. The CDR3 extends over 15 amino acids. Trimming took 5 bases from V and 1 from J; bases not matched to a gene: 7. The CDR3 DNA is TGCGCCAGCAGAGGCGGGACAGGTTTTAACTATGGCTACACCTTC. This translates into CASRGGTGFNYGYTF.

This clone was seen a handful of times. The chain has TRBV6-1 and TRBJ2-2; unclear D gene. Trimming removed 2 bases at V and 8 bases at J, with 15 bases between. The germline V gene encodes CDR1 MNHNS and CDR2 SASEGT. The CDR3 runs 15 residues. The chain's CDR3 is CASSETIRLVGELFF. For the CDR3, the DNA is TGTGCCAGCAGTGAAACCATTAGACTGGTGGGGGAGCTGTTTTTT.

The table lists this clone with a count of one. The CDR3: CASSEQGANTEAFF. CDR3 sequence (DNA): TGTGCCAGCAGCGAGCAGGGGGCGAACACTGAAGCTTTCTTT. This sequence joins TRBV7-2 and TRBJ1-1, with 8 bases fitting TRBD1. CDR3 length: 14 residues. CDR1 SGHTA and CDR2 FQGNSA come from the germline V gene. Trimming removed 5 bases from V and 1 base from J; junction bases left unmatched: 3.